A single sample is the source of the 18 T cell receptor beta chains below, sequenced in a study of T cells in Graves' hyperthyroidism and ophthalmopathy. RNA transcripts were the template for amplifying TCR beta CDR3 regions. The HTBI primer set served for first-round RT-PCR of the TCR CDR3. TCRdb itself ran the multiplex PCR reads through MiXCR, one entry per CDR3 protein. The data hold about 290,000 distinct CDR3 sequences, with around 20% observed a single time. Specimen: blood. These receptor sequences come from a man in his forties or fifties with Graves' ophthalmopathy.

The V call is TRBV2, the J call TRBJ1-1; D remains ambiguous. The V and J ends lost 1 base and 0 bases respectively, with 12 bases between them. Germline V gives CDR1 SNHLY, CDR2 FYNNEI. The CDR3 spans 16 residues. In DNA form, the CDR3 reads TGTGCCAGCAGTGAAGAGGCGGTCAGTTTGAACACTGAAGCTTTCTTT. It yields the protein CASSEEAVSLNTEAFF.

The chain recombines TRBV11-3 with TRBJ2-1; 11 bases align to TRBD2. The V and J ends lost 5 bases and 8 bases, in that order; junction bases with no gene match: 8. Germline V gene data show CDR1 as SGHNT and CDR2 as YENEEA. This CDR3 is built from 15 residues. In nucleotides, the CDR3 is TGTGCCAGCAGCCCACGACTAGCGGGACGCGATGAGCAGTTCTTC. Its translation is CASSPRLAGRDEQFF.

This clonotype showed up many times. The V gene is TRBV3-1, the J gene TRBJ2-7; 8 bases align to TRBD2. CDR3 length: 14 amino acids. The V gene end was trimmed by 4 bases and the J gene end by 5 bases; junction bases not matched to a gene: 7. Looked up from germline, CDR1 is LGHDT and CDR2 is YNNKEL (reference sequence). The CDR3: CASSLGRGMDEQYF. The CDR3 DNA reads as TGTGCCAGCAGCCTCGGGAGGGGGATGGACGAGCAGTACTTC.

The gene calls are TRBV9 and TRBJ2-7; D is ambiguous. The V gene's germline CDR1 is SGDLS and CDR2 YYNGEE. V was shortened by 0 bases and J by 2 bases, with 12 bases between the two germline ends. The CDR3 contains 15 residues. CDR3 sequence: CASSVAVGSAYEQYF. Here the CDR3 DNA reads TGTGCCAGCAGCGTAGCGGTGGGTTCAGCCTACGAGCAGTACTTC.

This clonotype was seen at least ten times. CDR3 coding DNA: TGTGCCAGCAGCCCTTCTAGCAATCAGCCCCAGCATTTT. This gives the protein CASSPSSNQPQHF. This chain links TRBV3-1 with TRBJ1-5; D remains unclear. In germline, CDR1 is LGHDT, CDR2 YNNKEL (reference sequence). Trimming shortened V by 4 bases and J by 0 bases, and 4 bases separated the two germline ends. This CDR3 spans 13 amino acids.

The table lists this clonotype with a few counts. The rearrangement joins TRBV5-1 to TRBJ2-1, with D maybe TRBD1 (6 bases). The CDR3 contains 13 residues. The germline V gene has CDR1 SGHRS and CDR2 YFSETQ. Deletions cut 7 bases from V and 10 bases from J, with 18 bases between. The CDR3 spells CASGPLTRGEQFF. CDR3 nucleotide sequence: TGCGCCAGCGGCCCGCTTACTAGGGGGGAGCAGTTCTTC.

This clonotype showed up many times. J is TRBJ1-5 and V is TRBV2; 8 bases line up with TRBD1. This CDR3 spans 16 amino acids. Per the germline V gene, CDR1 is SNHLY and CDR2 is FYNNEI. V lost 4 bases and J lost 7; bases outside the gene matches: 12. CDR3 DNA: TGTGCCAGCAGTGGGACAGGGATAGGAGGGGGACAGCCCCAGCATTTT. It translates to CASSGTGIGGGQPQHF.

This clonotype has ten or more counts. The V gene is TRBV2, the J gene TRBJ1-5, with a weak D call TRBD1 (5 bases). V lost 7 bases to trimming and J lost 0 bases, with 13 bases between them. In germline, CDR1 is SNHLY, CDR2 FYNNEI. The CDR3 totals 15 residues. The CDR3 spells CASTQEGISNQPQHF. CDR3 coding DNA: TGTGCCAGCACCCAGGAGGGGATTAGCAATCAGCCCCAGCATTTT.

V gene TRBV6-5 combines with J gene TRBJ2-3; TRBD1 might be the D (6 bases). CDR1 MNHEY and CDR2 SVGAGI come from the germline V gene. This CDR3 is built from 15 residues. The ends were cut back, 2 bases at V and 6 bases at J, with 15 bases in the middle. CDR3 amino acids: CASSYTGIQGDTQYF. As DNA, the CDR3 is TGTGCCAGCAGTTACACGGGTATCCAGGGGGATACGCAGTATTTT.

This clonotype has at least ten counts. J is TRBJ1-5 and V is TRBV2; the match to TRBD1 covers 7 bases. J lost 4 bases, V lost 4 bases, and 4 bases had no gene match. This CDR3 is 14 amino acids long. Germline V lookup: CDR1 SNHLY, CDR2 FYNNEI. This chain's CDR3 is CASSADRQNQPQHF. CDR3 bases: TGTGCCAGCAGTGCGGACAGGCAAAATCAGCCCCAGCATTTT. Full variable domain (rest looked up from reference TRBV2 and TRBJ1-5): EPEVTQTPSHQVTQMGQEVILRCVPISNHLYFYWYRQILGQKVEFLVSFYNNEISEKSEIFDDQFSVERPDGSNFTLKIRSTKLEDSAMYFCASSADRQNQPQHFGDGTRLSIL.

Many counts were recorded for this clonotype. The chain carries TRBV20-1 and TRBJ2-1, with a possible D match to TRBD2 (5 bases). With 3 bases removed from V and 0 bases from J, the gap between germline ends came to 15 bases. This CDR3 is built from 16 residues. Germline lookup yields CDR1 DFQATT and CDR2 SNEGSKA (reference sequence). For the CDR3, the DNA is TGCAGTGCTAGCCCGGTCCGCGGGCCCTCCTACAATGAGCAGTTCTTC. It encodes CSASPVRGPSYNEQFF.

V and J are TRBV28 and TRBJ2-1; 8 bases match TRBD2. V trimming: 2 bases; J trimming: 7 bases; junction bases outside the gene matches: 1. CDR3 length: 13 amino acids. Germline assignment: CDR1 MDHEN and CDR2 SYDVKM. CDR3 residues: CASSLGGRNEQFF. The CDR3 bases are TGTGCCAGCAGTTTAGGCGGGAGGAATGAGCAGTTCTTC.

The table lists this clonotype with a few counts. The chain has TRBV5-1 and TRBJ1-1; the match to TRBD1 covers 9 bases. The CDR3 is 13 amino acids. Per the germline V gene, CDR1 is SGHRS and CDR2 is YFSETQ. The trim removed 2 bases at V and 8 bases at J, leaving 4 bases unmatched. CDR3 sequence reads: CASSFPGQGEAFF. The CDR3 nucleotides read TGCGCCAGCAGCTTCCCGGGACAGGGAGAAGCTTTCTTT.

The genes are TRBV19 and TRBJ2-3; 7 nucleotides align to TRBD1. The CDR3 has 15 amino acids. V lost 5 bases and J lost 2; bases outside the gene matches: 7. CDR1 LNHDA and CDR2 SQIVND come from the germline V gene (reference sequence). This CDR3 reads CASSLQGSNTDTQYF. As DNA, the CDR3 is TGTGCCAGTAGTTTACAGGGGTCGAACACAGATACGCAGTATTTT.

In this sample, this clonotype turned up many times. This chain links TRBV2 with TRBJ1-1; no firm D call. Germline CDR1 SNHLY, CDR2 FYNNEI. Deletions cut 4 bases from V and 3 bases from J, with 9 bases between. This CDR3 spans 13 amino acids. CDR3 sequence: CASSVRSDTEAFF. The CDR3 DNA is TGTGCCAGCAGTGTGAGGTCCGACACTGAAGCTTTCTTT.

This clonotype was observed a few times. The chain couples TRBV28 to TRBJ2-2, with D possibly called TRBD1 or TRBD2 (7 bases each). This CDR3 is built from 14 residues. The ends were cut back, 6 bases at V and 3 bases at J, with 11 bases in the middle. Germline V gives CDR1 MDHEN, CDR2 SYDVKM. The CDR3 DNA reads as TGTGCCAGCAGGACAGGGAGGGACACCGGGGAGCTGTTTTTT. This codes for CASRTGRDTGELFF.

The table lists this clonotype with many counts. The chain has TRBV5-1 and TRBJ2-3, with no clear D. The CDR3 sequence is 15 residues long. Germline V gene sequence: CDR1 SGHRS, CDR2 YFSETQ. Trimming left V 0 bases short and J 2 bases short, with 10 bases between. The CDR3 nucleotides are TGCGCCAGCAGCTTGGATGGGATCTCCACAGATACGCAGTATTTT. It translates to CASSLDGISTDTQYF. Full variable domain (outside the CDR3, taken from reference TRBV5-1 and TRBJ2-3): KAGVTQTPRYLIKTRGQQVTLSCSPISGHRSVSWYQQTPGQGLQFLFEYFSETQRNKGNFPGRFSGRQFSNSRSEMNVSTLELGDSALYLCASSLDGISTDTQYFGPGTRLTVL.

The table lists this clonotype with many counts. CDR3 DNA sequence: TGTGCCAGCAGCGTAGGAGCGCGCACAGATACGCAGTATTTT. It encodes CASSVGARTDTQYF. The chain links TRBV9 to TRBJ2-3, with no clear D. The V gene's germline CDR1 is SGDLS and CDR2 YYNGEE. Trimming took 0 bases from V and 1 from J, leaving 6 bases between them. There are 14 residues in the CDR3.